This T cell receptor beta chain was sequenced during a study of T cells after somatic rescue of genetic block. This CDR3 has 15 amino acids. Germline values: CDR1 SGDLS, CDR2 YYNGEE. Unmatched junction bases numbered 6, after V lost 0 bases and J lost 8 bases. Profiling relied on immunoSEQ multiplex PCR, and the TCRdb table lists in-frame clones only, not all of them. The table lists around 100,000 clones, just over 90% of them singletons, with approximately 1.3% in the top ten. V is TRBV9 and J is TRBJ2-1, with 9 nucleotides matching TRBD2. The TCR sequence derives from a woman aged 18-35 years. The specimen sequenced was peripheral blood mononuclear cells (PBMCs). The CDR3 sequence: CASSVAGGGGDEQFF. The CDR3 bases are TGTGCCAGCAGCGTAGCGGGCGGGGGGGGCGATGAGCAGTTCTTC. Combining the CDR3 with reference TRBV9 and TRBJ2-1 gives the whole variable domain DSGVTQTPKHLITATGQRVTLRCSPRSGDLSVYWYQQSLDQGLQFLIQYYNGEERAKGNILERFSAQQFPDLHSELNLSSLELGDSALYFCASSVAGGGGDEQFFGPGTRLTVL.